Shown below are 17 T cell receptor beta chains from a single sample sequenced in a study of blood T cell repertoires in COVID-19. The method was immunoSEQ multiplex PCR; TCRdb's version includes in-frame clones alone and lacks a portion of them. The sample records fewer than 30,000 clones, 75% to 90% being singletons. Sequencing used peripheral blood. The source is a woman older than 75 with COVID-19, enrolled during active disease.

This rearrangement joins TRBV2 to TRBJ2-7; possible D gene TRBD2, 6 bases. CDR3 length: 16 amino acids. The V and J ends lost 2 bases and 3 bases respectively, with 17 bases between them. CDR1 is SNHLY and CDR2 is FYNNEI in the germline V gene. In nucleotides, the CDR3 is TGTGCCAGCAGTGAAAGGCGGGGCAATGCGGGCTACGAGCAGTACTTC. This codes for CASSERRGNAGYEQYF.

This clone appeared a single time. The V and J genes are TRBV25-1 and TRBJ2-5, with D perhaps matching TRBD1 (5 bases). CDR1 MGHDK and CDR2 SYGVNS come from the germline V gene. V lost 6 bases, J lost 1 base, and 15 bases lay in between. The CDR3 runs to 15 residues. DNA of the CDR3: TGTGCCAGCAGCCCAAGTGGGGCCGGCCAAGAGACCCAGTACTTC. It specifies CASSPSGAGQETQYF.

The chain uses TRBV6-5 and TRBJ1-2, with no clear D. V gave up 3 bases and J gave up 3 bases, with 11 bases separating them. In germline, CDR1 is MNHEY, CDR2 SVGAGI. The CDR3 contains 14 residues. The DNA for the CDR3 is TGTGCCAGCAGTTATTCGACGGGATACTATGGCTACACCTTC. This encodes CASSYSTGYYGYTF.

The chain is built from TRBV6-1 and TRBJ1-2; D is unresolved. Germline V gene data show CDR1 as MNHNS and CDR2 as SASEGT. The CDR3 is 12 residues long. Trimming took 7 bases from V and 3 from J, leaving 9 bases between them. The CDR3 loop is CASIRGDYGYTF. The CDR3 DNA sequence: TGTGCCAGCATCCGAGGTGACTATGGCTACACCTTC.

The V and J genes are TRBV11-2 and TRBJ2-7, with 7 bases identical to TRBD1. Germline assignment: CDR1 SGHAT and CDR2 FQNNGV. This CDR3 is built from 18 residues. V lost 1 base and J lost 3; bases outside the gene matches: 15. CDR3 sequence: CASSLGLPPSGTDYEQYF. In DNA, the CDR3 is TGTGCCAGCAGCTTAGGTCTCCCTCCTTCCGGGACAGACTACGAGCAGTACTTC.

The J gene is TRBJ2-5, the V gene TRBV7-6; a possible D gene is TRBD2 (6 bases). Trimming left V 1 base short and J 5 bases short, with 17 bases between. The CDR3 contains 16 residues. Germline V gene data show CDR1 as SGHVS and CDR2 as FNYEAQ. The CDR3 sequence is CASSLGGLGGVETQYF. The CDR3 DNA reads as TGTGCCAGCAGCTTAGGGGGACTGGGGGGAGTGGAGACCCAGTACTTC.

V usage is TRBV11-2 and J usage is TRBJ2-1; 12 bases agree with TRBD2. Trimming at V came to 2 bases and at J to 6 bases, leaving 11 bases not matched to a gene. The germline CDR1 and CDR2 sequences are SGHAT and FQNNGV. CDR3 length: 18 amino acids. The CDR3 here is CASSLFTSGGTAVNEQFF. The CDR3 DNA sequence: TGTGCCAGCAGCTTATTTACTAGCGGGGGGACCGCTGTCAATGAGCAGTTCTTC. Filled out from reference TRBV11-2 and TRBJ2-1, the complete variable domain reads EAGVAQSPRYKIIEKRQSVAFWCNPISGHATLYWYQQILGQGPKLLIQFQNNGVVDDSQLPKDRFSAERLKGVDSTLKIQPAKLEDSAVYLCASSLFTSGGTAVNEQFFGPGTRLTVL.

The chain carries TRBV3-1 (or the pseudogene TRBV3-2) and TRBJ2-1; 15 bases line up with TRBD2. Germline loops: CDR1 LGHDT, CDR2 YNNKEL (reference sequence). Unmatched junction bases numbered 4, after V lost 4 bases and J lost 9 bases. This CDR3 has 15 amino acids. CDR3 nucleotides: TGTGCCAGCAGCCTAGGACTAGCGGGGGGGCTTGAGCAGTTCTTC. Its translation: CASSLGLAGGLEQFF.

The V call is TRBV6-5, the J call TRBJ2-1; D is ambiguous. In germline, CDR1 is MNHEY, CDR2 SVGAGI. V was trimmed by 7 bases and J by 7 bases, leaving 11 bases between them. This CDR3 has 12 residues. The CDR3 region has the DNA TGTGCCAGCATCCTAAGGAGTAATGAGCAGTTCTTC. Translated: CASILRSNEQFF.

This rearrangement joins TRBV12-3 or TRBV12-4 to TRBJ1-2; D not certain. The CDR3 is 12 amino acids. V lost 4 bases, J lost 6 bases, and 9 bases lay in between. The CDR3 loop is CASSSNRDGYTF. DNA of the CDR3: TGTGCCAGCAGTTCCAACAGAGATGGCTACACCTTC.

The chain is built from TRBV19 and TRBJ1-4, with 9 bases identical to TRBD1. V shed 4 bases and J 0 bases; nucleotides not matched to a gene: 3. CDR1 LNHDA and CDR2 SQIVND come from the germline V gene (reference sequence). The CDR3 runs to 16 residues. The CDR3 loop is CASSRGQGTTNEKLFF. The CDR3 region has the DNA TGTGCCAGTAGTAGGGGACAGGGTACAACTAATGAAAAACTGTTTTTT.

V gene TRBV6-1 combines with J gene TRBJ1-1; TRBD1 might be the D (6 bases). The germline V and J ends were trimmed by 3 bases and 1 base, with 9 bases remaining between them. The CDR3 extends over 14 amino acids. Per germline, CDR1 MNHNS and CDR2 SASEGT. The CDR3 coding sequence is TGTGCCAGCAGTGACACAGGGCGGAACACTGAAGCTTTCTTT. Translating it yields CASSDTGRNTEAFF.

This chain joins TRBV25-1 and TRBJ1-1, with a tentative D call TRBD1 (5 bases). Germline V gene sequence: CDR1 MGHDK, CDR2 SYGVNS. V was pared by 5 bases and J by 3 bases, with 10 bases between. The CDR3 consists of 13 residues. The DNA for the CDR3 is TGTGCCAGCAGTCCCCCGGGGGACACTGAAGCTTTCTTT. Amino acids: CASSPPGDTEAFF.

The rearrangement uses TRBV7-8 and TRBJ2-5; 10 positions match TRBD1. Looked up from germline, CDR1 is SGHVS and CDR2 is FQNEAQ. Losses at the gene ends were 4 bases for V and 4 bases for J; bases not matched to a gene: 9. CDR3 length equals 16 residues. The CDR3 DNA reads as TGTGCCAGCAGCTCCTCCCGCCGGACAGGGGGAGAGACCCAGTACTTC. Protein sequence: CASSSSRRTGGETQYF.

The chain employs TRBV28 and TRBJ2-1; 9 nucleotides agree with TRBD2. The CDR3 runs to 14 residues. The germline V gene has CDR1 MDHEN and CDR2 SYDVKM. The junction had 9 bases not matched to a gene; V was cut back by 8 bases and J by 7 bases. Here the CDR3 DNA reads TGTGCCAGCGTAAGCGGGGGGATCGGAAATGAGCAGTTCTTC. Its protein product is CASVSGGIGNEQFF.

The chain recombines TRBV2 with TRBJ1-1; no definite D call. Trimming took 3 bases from V and 5 from J, leaving 4 bases between them. CDR3 size: 11 residues. The germline V gene has CDR1 SNHLY and CDR2 FYNNEI. The CDR3 nucleotides read TGTGCCAGCAGTGAGAGGACTGAAGCTTTCTTT. Protein product: CASSERTEAFF.

The chain recombines TRBV30 with TRBJ2-2; D is uncertain. CDR3 length: 12 residues. V lost 4 bases and J 4 bases, leaving 7 bases between the germline ends. Germline V CDR1 and CDR2: GTSNPN, SVGIG (reference sequence). The CDR3 DNA reads as TGTGCCTGGACCTACGGCACCGGGGAGCTGTTTTTT. This gives the protein CAWTYGTGELFF.